The source of this T cell receptor beta chain is a study of blood T cells in healthy people across ages. This clonotype was detected a few times. The antigen remains undetermined. Study-wide results and limits: Unsorted PBMC input precluded a conclusive naive versus antigen-experienced comparison.

This CDR3 spans 15 amino acids. V lost 3 bases to trimming and J lost 5 bases; unmatched junction nucleotides: 6. CDR1 SGHRS and CDR2 YFSETQ come from the germline V gene. A second PCR, run for roughly 7 to 12 cycles, used a sample-barcoded 5' primer plus a J-beta primer mix. TCRdb fed the 5' RACE reads into MiXCR, producing one record per CDR3 protein. The top ten hold more than 20% of the sample, which has fewer than 2 million distinct CDR3 sequences, around 40% seen once. The source is a human donor in good health. The sequenced material came from blood. The chain employs TRBV5-1 and TRBJ2-5; 11 positions match TRBD1. The DNA of the CDR3 is TGCGCCAGCAGCTGGACAGGGGGCCCTTTGGAGACCCAGTACTTC. Its translation is CASSWTGGPLETQYF.